What follows are 9 T cell receptor beta chains derived from one specimen sequenced in a study of cytomegalovirus exposure and HLA in healthy donors. 60 Vbeta and 13 Jbeta primers were used in PCR. Clones were read by immunoSEQ multiplex PCR, and TCRdb kept only the in-frame ones, dropping some. The sample holds 110,000 to 150,000 clones, roughly 85% seen once. The sequencing sample was made of PBMCs. Receptors were obtained from a male donor in good health and CMV-seronegative.

About this clone: Here the CDR3 omits its conserved ending phenylalanine or tryptophan, so a read error is the likely source. No DNA is shown, since the ends of the CDR3 on it are uncertain; the CDR3 is the one TCRdb lists. The J gene is TRBJ2-7, the V gene TRBV28; the table assigns TRBD1, which was not confirmed against the DNA. Germline CDR1 is MDHEN and CDR2 is SYDVKM. The CDR3 extends over 12 residues, inclusive of both ends. The CDR3 reads CASSEGRDRVIL.

This chain joins TRBV4-3 and TRBJ2-2, with 12 bases lining up with TRBD2. V dropped 3 bases and J dropped 3; count of bases not matched to a gene: 11. This CDR3 has 19 residues. Germline V gene lookup returns CDR1 LGHNA and CDR2 YSLEER. CDR3 in DNA: TGCGCCAGCAGCCAGGTTCCACGATGGACTAGCGGGGACACCGGGGAGCTGTTTTTT. It translates to CASSQVPRWTSGDTGELFF.

The chain has TRBV28 and TRBJ1-1, with D unclear. Germline V lookup: CDR1 MDHEN, CDR2 SYDVKM. V was clipped by 6 bases and J by 1 base, with 15 bases between them. The CDR3 has 15 residues. CDR3 coding DNA: TGTGCCAGCAGCCCCGCGGGTAGTCGGAACACTGAAGCTTTCTTT. Residues: CASSPAGSRNTEAFF. Combining the CDR3 with reference TRBV28 and TRBJ1-1 gives the whole variable domain DVKVTQSSRYLVKRTGEKVFLECVQDMDHENMFWYRQDPGLGLRLIYFSYDVKMKEKGDIPEGYSVSREKKERFSLILESASTNQTSMYLCASSPAGSRNTEAFFGQGTRLTVV.

This sequence joins TRBV11-1 and TRBJ1-3; D is possibly TRBD1 (5 bases). Trimming removed 5 bases at V and 1 base at J, with 9 bases between. Germline assignment: CDR1 SGHAT and CDR2 FQDESV (reference sequence). This CDR3 has 14 amino acids. The CDR3 DNA sequence: TGTGCCAGCAGCGAGAGACAGTCTGGAAACACCATATATTTT. Translating it yields CASSERQSGNTIYF.

The chain combines TRBV5-8 with TRBJ2-1; D call uncertain. There are 15 residues in the CDR3. Germline-derived CDR1 and CDR2 are SGHTS and YDEGEE. V lost 2 bases and J 0 bases, leaving 9 bases between the germline ends. The CDR3 DNA reads as TGTGCCAGCAGCTTACCGATTAGCTCCTACAATGAGCAGTTCTTC. Translated, it gives CASSLPISSYNEQFF.

The gene calls are TRBV6-5 and TRBJ2-3; 11 bases are a match to TRBD2. The CDR3 loop spans 15 amino acids. V gave up 2 bases and J gave up 4 bases; unmatched junction bases: 2. Germline V gene data show CDR1 as MNHEY and CDR2 as SVGAGI. The CDR3 nucleotides are TGTGCCAGCAGTTACGGGACTAGCGGCGCAGATACGCAGTATTTT. Translating gives CASSYGTSGADTQYF.

This clone appeared a single time. The gene calls are TRBV7-2 and TRBJ1-1; tentatively, D is TRBD1 (6 bases). The CDR3 consists of 14 residues. Germline V gives CDR1 SGHTA, CDR2 FQGNSA. The V end was cut by 1 base, the J end by 7 bases, with 13 bases between. Here the CDR3 reads CASSLGGQPFEAFF. In DNA, the CDR3 is TGTGCCAGCAGCTTAGGAGGACAGCCATTTGAAGCTTTCTTT.

The chain combines TRBV7-9 with TRBJ2-4, with 7 bases aligning to TRBD1. Germline V gene sequence: CDR1 SEHNR, CDR2 FQNEAQ (reference sequence). The ends lost 5 bases at V and 7 bases at J; junction bases unmatched: 14. CDR3 length: 16 residues. The CDR3 loop is CASSPRTGPSWNIQYF. DNA for the CDR3: TGTGCCAGCAGCCCGCGGACAGGACCGTCGTGGAACATTCAGTACTTC.

V is TRBV7-9 and J is TRBJ1-1, with D perhaps TRBD1 (5 bases). Between the trimmed V and J ends, which lost 0 bases and 1 base, there was a span of 12 bases. Germline-derived CDR1 and CDR2 are SEHNR and FQNEAQ (reference sequence). This CDR3 is 16 amino acids long. The CDR3 coding sequence is TGTGCCAGCAGCTTAGCTCCGGGACTTAGGAACACTGAAGCTTTCTTT. It is translated as CASSLAPGLRNTEAFF.